The entry below gives a single TCR beta chain sequence along with its context. This clone was seen a handful of times. Its antigen is unknown. It has no much larger one-base neighbor in the sample; base qualities were not kept. The data were obtained in a study of blood T cell repertoires in COVID-19 (TCRdb year 2020). General notes on the study: Collaborator samples came from the United States, Italy and Spain and covered acute and convalescent phases of COVID-19. The dataset comprised deeply sampled blood TCRbeta repertoires from subjects exposed to, actively infected with, or recovered from COVID-19. Samples were obtained from the ongoing ImmuneRACE study (first 160 participants) and from 1,200 or so subjects provided by 6 global collaborators. A freely available public database, intended as a resource for researchers studying the immune response to SARS-CoV-2, is where the repertoires were released. Where available, HLA class I and class II types were taken from metadata supplied by the sample provider and were not determined by assay-based typing. The material from the prospective study consisted of cDNA or gDNA derived from T cells, B-cell-depleted T cells, or PBMCs. A de-identified subject ID, COVID-19 status, age in years and sex were almost always included in the sample metadata. The paper as a whole reports these results and caveats: The quantity of clinical and demographic metadata differed by source and by participant and was supplied without curation.

TCRbeta CDR3 regions were amplified from genomic DNA using the immunoSEQ Assay, a bias-controlled multiplex PCR. Per the authors' processing: Nucleated cell counts per sample were estimated from amplification of reference gene primers within the assay. To quantify the absolute abundance of each unique TCRbeta CDR3 rearrangement, sequence reads were collapsed and filtered. Productive Simpson clonality was computed per sample as the square root of Simpson's diversity index over productive rearrangements. TCRdb's version of the immuneACCESS table is confined to in-frame rearrangements and falls short of the full clone set. An unresolved V gene accounts for under half of the shortfall where checked; the remainder is of unknown origin. V, J and clone size reflect that table, while D and trimming were determined from the DNA. The sample records some 5,900 clones, less than 90% of which are singletons. The top ten hold approximately 18% of the sample.

The collaborating institutions used their own protocols to collect whole blood in K2EDTA tubes. Collaborator samples were shipped for TCRbeta analysis as frozen whole blood, isolated PBMCs, or DNA extracted from either sample type. According to the germline V gene, CDR1 reads SGHDT and CDR2 reads YYEEEE. The V end gives up 5 bases and the J end 2 bases, leaving 7 bases in the junction not matched to a gene. Its CDR3 holds 14 amino acids, cysteine through phenylalanine. Just CDR3 DNA is preserved here, 42 bases in frame from base 1. The source of this sequence is a human donor in a cohort sampled during active COVID-19. Sequencing was performed on peripheral blood. The rearrangement combines TRBV5-6 with TRBJ2-7, and TRBD1 matches 7 of the central bases. The DNA reads TGTGCCAGCAGTTCCTGGGACAGTACCTACGAGCAGTACTTC. This yields the protein CASSSWDSTYEQYF.